This T cell receptor (beta chain) was recorded in a study of cytomegalovirus exposure and HLA in healthy donors. The PCR contained 60 Vbeta and 13 Jbeta primers. Sequenced by immunoSEQ multiplex PCR; TCRdb stores in-frame clones only, minus some. The data contain 95,000 to 100,000 clones, 85% of them singletons. Turning to this clone: Its antigen is not known.

Germline V lookup: CDR1 KGHSH, CDR2 LQKENI. The V gene lost 3 bases and the J gene lost 0 bases, with 12 bases spanning the gap. The CDR3 length is 16 residues. The study, taken as a whole, reports: In a later analysis, V- and J-gene trimming of beta chains associated with a DCLRE1C missense variant, replicated independently. Being indistinguishable, some V segments were excluded, TRBV6-2 and TRBV6-3 among them.

Among the donors, all were healthy bone marrow donors. The sample taken for sequencing was PBMCs. This clonotype originated in a man aged 30-40 years in good health and CMV-seronegative. The chain employs TRBV18 and TRBJ1-3; D ambiguous. The CDR3 protein is CASSPYDNFSGNTIYF. The CDR3 nucleotides read TGTGCCAGCTCACCTTATGACAACTTCTCTGGAAACACCATATATTTT.